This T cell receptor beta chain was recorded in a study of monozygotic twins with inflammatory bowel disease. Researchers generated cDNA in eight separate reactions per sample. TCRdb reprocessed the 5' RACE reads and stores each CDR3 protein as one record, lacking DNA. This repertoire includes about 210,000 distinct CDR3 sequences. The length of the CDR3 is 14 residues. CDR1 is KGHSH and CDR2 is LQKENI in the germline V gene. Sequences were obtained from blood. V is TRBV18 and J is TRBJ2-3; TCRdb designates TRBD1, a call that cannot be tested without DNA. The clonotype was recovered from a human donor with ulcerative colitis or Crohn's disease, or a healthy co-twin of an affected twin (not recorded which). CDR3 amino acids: CASLRGIPTDTQYF.